A selection of T cell receptor beta chains follows, all from one sample in a study of tumor and adjacent non-tumor tissue in lung cancer. TCRdb fed the multiplex PCR reads into MiXCR, producing one record per CDR3 protein. Of tens of thousands of distinct CDR3 sequences listed, approximately 72% are singletons. The sequenced material came from lung tumor tissue. The receptors originated from a woman in her forties with non-small cell lung cancer. The CDR3 runs from the conserved cysteine through the conserved F or W. A D gene is named only where the DNA matches it firmly. Rows give clone size only sometimes, using once, few, many, or a class for an expanded clone.

NA	TRBV30	TRBJ2-5	NA	TGTGCCTGGAGTGTTAAATCGTCGGGGCCTAGTTTCAGTAGGGAGTCCCAGTACTTC	CAWSVKSSGPSFSRESQYF
NA	TRBV5-4	TRBJ2-1	NA	TGTGCCAGCAGCGATATACAGGGAATCGATGAGCAGTTCTTC	CASSDIQGIDEQFF
NA	TRBV11-2	TRBJ2-5	NA	TGTGCCAACAGCTTTATTGGGCCGCAAGAGACCCAGTACTTC	CANSFIGPQETQYF
NA	TRBV6-5	TRBJ1-2	NA	TGTGCCAGCAGTTACGGGGGACCTGAATATTGCTACATCTTC	CASSYGGPEYCYIF
NA	TRBV5-1	TRBJ2-2	NA	TGCGCCAGCAGCTTGACGGGAGGGGGCACCGGAGAGCTGTTTTTT	CASSLTGGGTGELFF
TRBD1	TRBV7-9	TRBJ1-1	NA	TGTGTCAGCAGCCTCGCCAGACCAGGGGGGCTCAATACTGAAGCTTTCTTT	CVSSLARPGGLNTEAFF
NA	TRBV7-6	TRBJ2-2	few	TGTGCCAGCAGCATAGTGACAGACGAAGGAGAGCTGTTTTTT	CASSIVTDEGELFF
TRBD1	TRBV5-4	TRBJ2-4	many	TGTGCCAGCAGCCGCGGACAGGAAAACATTCAGTACTTC	CASSRGQENIQYF
NA	TRBV6-6	TRBJ1-2	once	TGTGCCGGCAGCCCGACTAGGGAGAGGGGCTACACCTTC	CAGSPTRERGYTF
TRBD1	TRBV6-6	TRBJ2-5	NA	TGTGCGAGCAGTTACTTAGACAGGGAGAAAGAGACCCTGTACTTC	CASSYLDREKETLYF
TRBD1	TRBV6-1	TRBJ1-1	NA	TGTGTCAGCAAGCGGGACAGGGGTATGAACACTGAAGCTTTCTTC	CVSKRDRGMNTEAFF
NA	TRBV6-6	TRBJ1-2	NA	TGTGCCAGCTATTACCTTGGGATAGGGGGATATGGCTACACCTTC	CASYYLGIGGYGYTF
NA	TRBV11-2	TRBJ1-3	NA	TGTGCCAGCAGCCAAGTGTCCGGGAGCACCATATATTTT	CASSQVSGSTIYF
NA	TRBV28	TRBJ2-7	NA	TGTGCCAGTAGTTTGGCCGGGACAAGCTCCTACGAGCAGTGCTTC	CASSLAGTSSYEQCF
NA	TRBV12-3/TRBV12-4	TRBJ2-1	many	TGTGCCAGCAGTTTTAAGGGGGGAGTAGTCAATGAGCAGTTCTTC	CASSFKGGVVNEQFF
NA	TRBV28	TRBJ2-6	many	TGTGCCAGCAGTTCCATATACTCGGCCAACGTCCTGACTTTC	CASSSIYSANVLTF
NA	TRBV29-1	TRBJ1-3	NA	TGCAGCGTTGAAGTGGGGCATGGTAAACGAAACATCATATATTTT	CSVEVGHGKRNIIYF
NA	TRBV11-2	TRBJ2-7	NA	TGTACCAGCAGCTTAGATCCCCGGAGATCCTACGAGCAGTACTTC	CTSSLDPRRSYEQYF
NA	TRBV29-1	TRBJ2-5	NA	TGTAGCGTTGGTTCTGCTGGCAGCCTGGGGGGGACCCAGTACTTC	CSVGSAGSLGGTQYF
NA	TRBV6-5	TRBJ2-3	many	TGTGCCAGCAGTTACTCGTTTATGAACACAGATACGCAGTATTTT	CASSYSFMNTDTQYF
TRBD2	TRBV4-2	TRBJ2-1	NA	TGTGCAAGCAGCCAATACAATGGACTAGCGGGAGACAGTGGCACCTACAACGAGTGGTTCTTC	CASSQYNGLAGDSGTYNEWFF
TRBD2	TRBV6-1	TRBJ2-2	many	TGTGCCAGCAGTGAACGGGCGGGGGCGAACACCGGGGAGCTGTTTTTT	CASSERAGANTGELFF
TRBD1	TRBV18	TRBJ2-2	NA	TGTGCCAGCTCACCACTGGAGACAGGGATCTCGGACACCGGGGAGCTGTTTTTT	CASSPLETGISDTGELFF
NA	TRBV28	TRBJ2-2	few	NA	CASSFATGNTGEMFF
NA	TRBV11-2	TRBJ2-2	NA	TGTGCCATCAGCCCGGGACGCGGCGGGGAGCTGTTTTTT	CAISPGRGGELFF
NA	TRBV5-1	TRBJ2-7	many	TGCGCCAGCAGCTTGGACATGGCGGGACCCCTCTACGAGCAGTACTTC	CASSLDMAGPLYEQYF
NA	TRBV11-2	TRBJ2-7	NA	TGTGCCAGCGGCTCAGTCTCACACTCCTACGAGCAATACTTC	CASGSVSHSYEQYF
TRBD1	TRBV20-1	TRBJ1-4	many	TGCAGTGCCAGACAGGGGGCGGGTGAAAAACTGTTTTTT	CSARQGAGEKLFF
TRBD2	TRBV4-1	TRBJ2-3	medium-sized	TGCGCCAGCAGCCACCCGGGACTAGCGGGGGGTCCATTCCGGAATACGCAGTATTTT	CASSHPGLAGGPFRNTQYF
NA	TRBV7-2	TRBJ2-7	few	TGTGCCAGCAGCTTAATATTTGACTTC	CASSLIFDF
NA	TRBV11-2	TRBJ1-2	few	TGTGCCAGTAACCAATTCAACTATGGCTACACCTTC	CASNQFNYGYTF
TRBD1	TRBV29-1	TRBJ1-1	NA	TGTAGCGCACGATCTAGGGGGCGCGGCACTGAAGCTTTCTTT	CSARSRGRGTEAFF
NA	TRBV29-1	TRBJ2-6	NA	TGCAGCGTTTCGACAGGTGGCTCTGGGGTCAACGTCCTGGCTTTC	CSVSTGGSGVNVLAF
NA	TRBV11-2	TRBJ2-3	NA	TGTGCCAGCAGCTACCGCGCAGATACGCAGTATTTT	CASSYRADTQYF
TRBD1	TRBV12-3/TRBV12-4	TRBJ2-7	NA	TGTGCCAGCACTACGGGACAGGGGTGGAATATACCCGAAAAGTCAAACGACCGATACGAGCAGTACTTC	CASTTGQGWNIPEKSNDRYEQYF
NA	TRBV11-2	TRBJ2-7	NA	TGTGCCAGCGGTTTAGATCCCCAGAGGCCCTACGAGCAGTACTTC	CASGLDPQRPYEQYF
NA	TRBV6-5	TRBJ2-6	NA	TGTGCCAGCAGTTACAAGGTCATCCTAAGGACTGGGGCCAACGTCCTGACATTC	CASSYKVILRTGANVLTF
TRBD2	TRBV7-9	TRBJ2-1	once	TGTGCCAGCAGTCGTACTAGCGGGGGAATTGATGGGCAGTTCTTC	CASSRTSGGIDGQFF
TRBD2	TRBV6-6	TRBJ2-7	NA	TGTGCCAGTACTTACGGCGGGAGTTCCCTCGAGCAGTACTTC	CASTYGGSSLEQYF
TRBD2	TRBV11-2	TRBJ2-7	NA	TGTGCCAGCAGCTTACTAGCGGGGAGGCTCTACAATGAGCAGTACTTC	CASSLLAGRLYNEQYF
NA	TRBV6-5	TRBJ1-1	NA	TGCGCCAGCAGTTATCTTCCCCATCGGACTGAAGCTTTCTTT	CASSYLPHRTEAFF